This TCR beta chain is from a study of OX40 agonist ivuxolimab in advanced cancers. Trimming stripped 4 bases from V and 4 bases from J, with 14 bases between. CDR1 and CDR2 from the germline V gene are MNHNS and SASEGT. The CDR3 is 14 amino acids. TCRdb's copy holds only in-frame clones and misses some; the assay was immunoSEQ multiplex PCR. The sample shows about 78,000 clones, roughly 92% of them seen only once. The V gene is TRBV6-1, the J gene TRBJ2-7, with D tentatively TRBD2 (6 bases). This TCR was recovered from an adult with an advanced solid tumor such as melanoma, head and neck, liver or kidney cancer. The specimen was CD4+ or CD8+ T cells sorted from blood, collected in a trial of the OX40 agonist ivuxolimab. This CDR3 is CASSGGRGKYEQYF. CDR3 in DNA: TGTGCCAGCAGTGGAGGGCGCGGGAAGTACGAGCAGTACTTC.